Presented here are 12 T cell receptor beta chains from one specimen sequenced in a study of blood T cell repertoires in COVID-19. The protocol was immunoSEQ multiplex PCR, while the TCRdb copy is restricted to in-frame clones and leaves out a portion. The sample records 15,000 to 20,000 clones, approximately 88% being singletons. The sequenced material came from peripheral blood. Receptors were obtained from a man aged 55 to 70 with acute or convalescent COVID-19.

The CDR3 is CASSFLQGTNEQFF. The CDR3 nucleotides are TGTGCCAGCAGCTTCTTACAGGGAACCAATGAGCAGTTCTTC. This chain connects TRBV5-4 to TRBJ2-1, with D possibly matching TRBD1 (6 bases). V was pared by 2 bases and J by 6 bases, with 12 bases between. There are 14 residues in the CDR3. CDR1 and CDR2 from the germline V gene are SGHNT and YYREEE (reference sequence).

The chain is built from TRBV27 and TRBJ2-7; a weak D match, TRBD1 (6 bases). CDR1 and CDR2 from the germline V gene are MNHEY and SMNVEV (reference sequence). V lost 8 bases to trimming and J lost 4 bases, with 18 bases between them. This CDR3 is built from 14 residues. CDR3 region: CASGLGQGSYEQYF. CDR3 DNA sequence: TGTGCCAGCGGGTTGGGGCAGGGGAGTTACGAGCAGTACTTC.

The chain is built from TRBV19 and TRBJ1-5, with D unresolved. Germline V gene sequence: CDR1 LNHDA, CDR2 SQIVND (reference sequence). The CDR3 runs 13 residues. The germline V and J ends were trimmed by 3 bases and 4 bases, with 7 bases remaining between them. CDR3 bases: TGTGCCAGTAGTATCCCTCTAAATCAGCCCCAGCATTTT. This gives the protein CASSIPLNQPQHF.

The rearrangement uses TRBV5-1 and TRBJ2-2, with 7 bases matching TRBD1. Trimming at V came to 4 bases and at J to 3 bases, leaving 9 bases not matched to a gene. The CDR3 contains 16 residues. Germline CDR1 SGHRS, CDR2 YFSETQ. Here the CDR3 reads CASSLYFGQDTGELFF. For the CDR3, the DNA is TGCGCCAGCAGCCTTTATTTCGGACAGGACACCGGGGAGCTGTTTTTT.

The chain employs TRBV15 and TRBJ2-2, with unresolved D. The CDR3 spans 16 residues. The V end was cut by 5 bases, the J end by 2 bases, with 15 bases between. Germline CDR1 reads LNHNV; CDR2 reads YYDKDF (reference sequence). The chain's CDR3 is CATSPKARSNTGELFF. The CDR3 DNA is TGTGCCACCAGCCCAAAAGCGCGGAGTAACACCGGGGAGCTGTTTTTT. The full variable domain, its missing parts supplied by reference TRBV15 and TRBJ2-2, is DAMVIQNPRYQVTQFGKPVTLSCSQTLNHNVMYWYQQKSSQAPKLLFHYYDKDFNNEADTPDNFQSRRPNTSFCFLDIRSPGLGDTAMYLCATSPKARSNTGELFFGEGSRLTVL.

This chain connects TRBV10-3 to TRBJ2-5; TRBD1 agrees at 11 bases. The CDR3 consists of 14 residues. Per germline, CDR1 ENHRY and CDR2 SYGVKD. J lost 4 bases, V lost 4 bases, and 2 bases had no gene match. In nucleotides, the CDR3 is TGTGCCATCAGTGGGACAGGGGGCAGAGAGACCCAGTACTTC. Its translation is CAISGTGGRETQYF.

The chain combines TRBV6-1 with TRBJ1-5; D is undetermined. This CDR3 region has 14 residues. V was pared by 0 bases and J by 7 bases, with 10 bases between. The V gene's germline CDR1 is MNHNS and CDR2 SASEGT. The CDR3 loop is CASSEAPGVQPQHF. The CDR3 nucleotides are TGTGCCAGCAGTGAAGCCCCGGGTGTCCAGCCCCAGCATTTT.

The chain carries TRBV4-1 and TRBJ2-7; D may be TRBD1 (5 bases). The germline CDR1 and CDR2 sequences are MGHRA and YSYEKL. V shed 1 base and J shed 1 base, with 8 bases lying between them. The CDR3 is 14 residues long. This chain's CDR3 is CASSQGSGSYEQYF. CDR3 nucleotide sequence: TGCGCCAGCAGCCAAGGGTCAGGGTCCTACGAGCAGTACTTC.

The J gene is TRBJ2-7, the V gene TRBV5-6; D is ambiguous. Germline V lookup: CDR1 SGHDT, CDR2 YYEEEE. The CDR3 is 15 residues long. The V end lost 4 bases, the J end lost 0 bases, and 14 bases lay between the germline ends. The CDR3 loop is CASSIPSLSSYEQYF. The DNA of the CDR3 is TGTGCCAGCAGCATCCCCTCTCTTTCCTCCTACGAGCAGTACTTC.

Concerning this clone: The DNA is omitted, as the CDR3 cannot be located on it reliably, and the CDR3 follows TCRdb's listing. J is TRBJ1-2 and V is TRBV6-6; the D call of TRBD1 is as the table states it, not checked on the DNA. Germline CDR1 reads MNHNY; CDR2 reads SVGAGI (reference sequence). The CDR3 has 20 residues if both end residues are counted. CDR3: CASSRVGPGQGAPSNYGYTF.

The CDR3 protein is CASSHPRQGAQDTEAFF. CDR3 coding DNA: TGTGCCAGCAGCCACCCTCGACAGGGGGCGCAGGACACTGAAGCTTTCTTT. The chain has TRBV7-9 and TRBJ1-1; TRBD1 agrees at 10 bases. Unmatched junction bases numbered 12, after V lost 5 bases and J lost 3 bases. Germline-derived CDR1 and CDR2 are SEHNR and FQNEAQ (reference sequence). This CDR3 spans 17 amino acids. The full variable domain, completed using reference TRBV7-9 and TRBJ1-1, is DTGVSQNPRHKITKRGQNVTFRCDPISEHNRLYWYRQTLGQGPEFLTYFQNEAQLEKSRLLSDRFSAERPKGSFSTLEIQRTEQGDSAMYLCASSHPRQGAQDTEAFFGQGTRLTVV.

By share, this clone counts as large. This chain uses TRBV28 with TRBJ2-7, with TRBD1 matching over 9 bases. This CDR3 is 14 amino acids long. Trimming at V came to 9 bases and at J to 7 bases, leaving 13 bases not matched to a gene. Germline V CDR1 and CDR2: MDHEN, SYDVKM. The CDR3 DNA reads TGTGCCAGTGTACCGGGACAGGGTGGGCGAGAGCAGTACTTC. Residues: CASVPGQGGREQYF. Full variable domain (missing parts from reference TRBV28 and TRBJ2-7): DVKVTQSSRYLVKRTGEKVFLECVQDMDHENMFWYRQDPGLGLRLIYFSYDVKMKEKGDIPEGYSVSREKKERFSLILESASTNQTSMYLCASVPGQGGREQYFGPGTRLTVT.